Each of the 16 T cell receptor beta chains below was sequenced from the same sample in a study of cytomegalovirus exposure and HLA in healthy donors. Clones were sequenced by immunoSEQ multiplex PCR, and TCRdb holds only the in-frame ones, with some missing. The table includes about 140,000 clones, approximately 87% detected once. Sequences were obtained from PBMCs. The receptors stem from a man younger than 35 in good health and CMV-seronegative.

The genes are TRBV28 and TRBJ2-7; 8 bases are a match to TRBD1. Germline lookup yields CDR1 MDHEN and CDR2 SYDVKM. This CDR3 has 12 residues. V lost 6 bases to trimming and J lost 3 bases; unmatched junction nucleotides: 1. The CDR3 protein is CASSGQGYEQYF. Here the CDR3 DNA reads TGTGCCAGCAGCGGACAGGGCTACGAGCAGTACTTC.

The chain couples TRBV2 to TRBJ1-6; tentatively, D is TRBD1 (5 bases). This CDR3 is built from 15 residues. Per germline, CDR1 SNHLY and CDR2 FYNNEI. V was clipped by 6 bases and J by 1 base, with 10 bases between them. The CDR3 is CASRGRGSYNSPLHF. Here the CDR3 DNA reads TGTGCCAGCAGGGGGAGGGGTTCCTATAATTCACCCCTCCACTTT. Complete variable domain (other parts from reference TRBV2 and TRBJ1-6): EPEVTQTPSHQVTQMGQEVILRCVPISNHLYFYWYRQILGQKVEFLVSFYNNEISEKSEIFDDQFSVERPDGSNFTLKIRSTKLEDSAMYFCASRGRGSYNSPLHFGNGTRLTVT.

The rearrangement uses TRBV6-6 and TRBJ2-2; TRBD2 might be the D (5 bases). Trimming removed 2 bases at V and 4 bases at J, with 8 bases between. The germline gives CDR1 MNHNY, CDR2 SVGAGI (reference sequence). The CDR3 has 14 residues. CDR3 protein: CASSYVRGTGELFF. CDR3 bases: TGTGCCAGCAGTTACGTCCGGGGCACCGGGGAGCTGTTTTTT.

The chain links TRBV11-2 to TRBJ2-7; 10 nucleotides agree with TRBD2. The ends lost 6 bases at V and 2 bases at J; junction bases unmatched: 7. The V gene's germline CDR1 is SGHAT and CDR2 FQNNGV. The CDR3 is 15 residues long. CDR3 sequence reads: CASRVGSGRAYEQYF. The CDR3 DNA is TGTGCCAGCAGAGTAGGAAGCGGGAGGGCCTACGAGCAGTACTTC.

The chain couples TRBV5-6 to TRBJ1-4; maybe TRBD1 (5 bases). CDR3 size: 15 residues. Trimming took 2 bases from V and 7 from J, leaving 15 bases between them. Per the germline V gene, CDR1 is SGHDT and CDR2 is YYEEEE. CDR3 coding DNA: TGTGCCAGCAGCTTATCAGGGATTCGGGCTGAAAAACTGTTTTTT. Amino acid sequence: CASSLSGIRAEKLFF.

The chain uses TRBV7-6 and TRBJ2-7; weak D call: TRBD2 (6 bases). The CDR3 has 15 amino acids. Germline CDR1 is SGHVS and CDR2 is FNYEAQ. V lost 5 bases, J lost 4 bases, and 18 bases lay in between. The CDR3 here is CASSGGGKSQYEQYF. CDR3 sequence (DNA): TGTGCCAGCAGCGGTGGGGGGAAATCTCAGTACGAGCAGTACTTC.

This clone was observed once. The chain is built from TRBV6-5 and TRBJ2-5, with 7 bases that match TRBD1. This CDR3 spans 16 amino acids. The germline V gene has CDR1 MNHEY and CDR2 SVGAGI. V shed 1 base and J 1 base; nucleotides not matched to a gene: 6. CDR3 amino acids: CASSYLTGTSQETQYF. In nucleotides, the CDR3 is TGTGCCAGCAGTTACTTGACAGGGACGAGCCAAGAGACCCAGTACTTC.

DNA for the CDR3: TGTGCCAGCAGTGAGAGGAGCGGGGTCAATGAGCAGTTCTTC. Amino acids: CASSERSGVNEQFF. The rearrangement joins TRBV2 to TRBJ2-1; TRBD2 agrees at 7 bases. This CDR3 is built from 14 residues. Germline CDR1 is SNHLY and CDR2 is FYNNEI. After removal of 3 bases from V and 6 bases from J, the junction contained 5 bases not matched to a gene.

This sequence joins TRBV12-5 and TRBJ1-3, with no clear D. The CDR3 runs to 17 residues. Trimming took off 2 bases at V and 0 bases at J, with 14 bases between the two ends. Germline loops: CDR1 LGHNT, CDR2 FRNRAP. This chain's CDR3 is CASGLLSGTSSGNTIYF. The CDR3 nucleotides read TGTGCTAGTGGTTTGCTGTCTGGCACTAGCTCTGGAAACACCATATATTTT.

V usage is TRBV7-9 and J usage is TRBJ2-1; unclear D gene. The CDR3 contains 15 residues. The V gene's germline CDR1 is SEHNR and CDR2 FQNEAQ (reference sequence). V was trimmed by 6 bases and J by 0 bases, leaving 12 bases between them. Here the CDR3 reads CASSTTLSSYNEQFF. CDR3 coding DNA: TGTGCCAGCAGTACTACCCTTAGCTCCTACAATGAGCAGTTCTTC.

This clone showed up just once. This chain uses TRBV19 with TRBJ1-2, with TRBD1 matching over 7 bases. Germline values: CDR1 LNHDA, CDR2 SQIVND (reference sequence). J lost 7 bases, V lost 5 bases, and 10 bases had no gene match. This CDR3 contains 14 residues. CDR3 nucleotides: TGTGCCAGTAGTCCCCAAAATCAGGGGGGTGGCTACACCTTC. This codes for CASSPQNQGGGYTF. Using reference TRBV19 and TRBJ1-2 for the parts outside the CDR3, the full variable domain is DGGITQSPKYLFRKEGQNVTLSCEQNLNHDAMYWYRQDPGQGLRLIYYSQIVNDFQKGDIAEGYSVSREKKESFPLTVTSAQKNPTAFYLCASSPQNQGGGYTFGSGTRLTVV.

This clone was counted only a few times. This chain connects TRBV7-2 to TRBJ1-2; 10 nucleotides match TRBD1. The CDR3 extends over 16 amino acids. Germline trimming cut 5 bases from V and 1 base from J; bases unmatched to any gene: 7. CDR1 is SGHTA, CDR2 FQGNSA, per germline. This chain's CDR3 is CASSISGQGYNYGYTF. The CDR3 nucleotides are TGTGCCAGCAGCATATCGGGACAGGGGTATAACTATGGCTACACCTTC.

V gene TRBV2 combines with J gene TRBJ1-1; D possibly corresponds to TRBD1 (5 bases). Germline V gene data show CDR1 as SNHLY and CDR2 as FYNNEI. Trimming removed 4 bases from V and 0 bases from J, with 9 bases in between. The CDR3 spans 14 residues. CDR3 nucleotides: TGTGCCAGCAGTGGAGACAGCATGAACACTGAAGCTTTCTTT. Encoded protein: CASSGDSMNTEAFF.

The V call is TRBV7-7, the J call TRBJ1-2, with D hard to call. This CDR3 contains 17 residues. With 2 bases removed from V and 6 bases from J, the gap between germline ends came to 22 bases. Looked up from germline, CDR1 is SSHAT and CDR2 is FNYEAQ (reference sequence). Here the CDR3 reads CASSLFRPLQFGDGYTF. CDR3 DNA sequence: TGTGCCAGCAGCTTATTCAGGCCGCTCCAATTCGGTGATGGCTACACCTTC. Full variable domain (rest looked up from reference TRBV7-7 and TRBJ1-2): GAGVSQSPRYKVTKRGQDVTLRCDPISSHATLYWYQQALGQGPEFLTYFNYEAQPDKSGLPSDRFSAERPEGSISTLTIQRTEQRDSAMYRCASSLFRPLQFGDGYTFGSGTRLTVV.

The chain's CDR3 is CASSPAGQLYGYTF. The DNA for the CDR3 is TGTGCCAGCAGTCCCGCGGGGCAGCTATATGGCTACACCTTC. The chain links TRBV27 to TRBJ1-2; D might be TRBD1 (5 bases). Germline V gene data show CDR1 as MNHEY and CDR2 as SMNVEV (reference sequence). Trimming shortened V by 5 bases and J by 5 bases, and 15 bases separated the two germline ends. This CDR3 spans 14 amino acids.

The CDR3 DNA reads as TGTGCCAGCAGTAATTCCAGAGGGCAGTACTTC. Translated, it gives CASSNSRGQYF. The V gene is TRBV6-5, the J gene TRBJ2-7; no reliable D call. The CDR3 length is 11 residues. Per the germline V gene, CDR1 is MNHEY and CDR2 is SVGAGI. V gave up 5 bases and J gave up 9 bases, with 11 bases separating them.